The present T cell receptor beta chain was sequenced within a study of metastatic and nonmetastatic thyroid tumors. Study-level information: Comparative analysis of repertoires was undertaken across blood and tumor or nodule tissue obtained from malignant and benign thyroid patients.

V was pared by 2 bases and J by 9 bases, with 7 bases of the junction left unmatched. This CDR3 region has 16 residues. Per germline, CDR1 SGHAT and CDR2 FQNNGV. TCRdb re-clonotyped the PCR reads via MiXCR. The table lists tens of thousands of clones, 15% to 20% of them singletons. Ten or more counts support this clone. Patients were all untreated before their thyroid surgery. This chain links TRBV11-2 with TRBJ2-1; 13 bases are shared with TRBD2. The specimen was blood. The sequence was collected from a male donor with papillary thyroid cancer or a benign thyroid nodule (not recorded which). Some clones in this sample may be carry-over from other donors' samples. This CDR3 is CASSLTSGGAFGEQFF. In nucleotides, the CDR3 is TGTGCCAGCAGCTTAACTAGCGGGGGGGCCTTCGGTGAGCAGTTCTTC.